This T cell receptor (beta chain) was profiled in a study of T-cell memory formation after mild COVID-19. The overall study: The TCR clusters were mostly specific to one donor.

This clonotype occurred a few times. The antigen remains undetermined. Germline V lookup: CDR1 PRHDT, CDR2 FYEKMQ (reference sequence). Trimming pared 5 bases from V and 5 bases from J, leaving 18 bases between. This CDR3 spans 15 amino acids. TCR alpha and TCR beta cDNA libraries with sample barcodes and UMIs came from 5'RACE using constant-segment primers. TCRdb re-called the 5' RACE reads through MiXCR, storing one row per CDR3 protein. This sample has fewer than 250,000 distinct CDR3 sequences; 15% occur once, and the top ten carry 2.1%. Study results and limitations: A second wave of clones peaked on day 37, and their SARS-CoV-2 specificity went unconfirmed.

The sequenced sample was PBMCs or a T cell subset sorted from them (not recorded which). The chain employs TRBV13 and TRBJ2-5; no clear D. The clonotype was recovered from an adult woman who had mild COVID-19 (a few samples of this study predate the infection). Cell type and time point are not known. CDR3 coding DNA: TGTGCCAGCAGCAGTGGGTCCCTAGTTGGGGAGACCCAGTACTTC. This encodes CASSSGSLVGETQYF.